Shown below are 30 T cell receptor beta chains from a single sample sequenced in a study of STAT5B mutations in CD4+ large granular lymphocyte leukemia. Sequencing used immunoSEQ multiplex PCR; TCRdb keeps in-frame clones, though not all of them. The sample includes about 35,000 clones, approximately 71% of them seen just once. The material sequenced was CD4+ T cells from blood buffy coats. These receptors came from a human donor in good health.

This clone was picked up one time. The V and J genes are TRBV7-8 and TRBJ1-1, with TRBD1 matching over 8 bases. The CDR3 is 16 residues long. V lost 5 bases to trimming and J lost 1 base; unmatched junction nucleotides: 9. Germline V gives CDR1 SGHVS, CDR2 FQNEAQ. This chain's CDR3 is CASSTSWGTGNTEAFF. The CDR3 DNA sequence: TGTGCCAGCAGCACTAGCTGGGGGACAGGGAACACTGAAGCTTTCTTT.

V gene TRBV18 combines with J gene TRBJ2-5; D not resolved. Germline V gene data show CDR1 as KGHSH and CDR2 as LQKENI. CDR3 length: 17 residues. Trimming left V 2 bases short and J 1 base short, with 17 bases between. CDR3 sequence (DNA): TGTGCCAGCTCACCAGCATCATCTGGGTCAGTCCAAGAGACCCAGTACTTC. Translated, it gives CASSPASSGSVQETQYF. Based on the CDR3 plus reference TRBV18 and TRBJ2-5, the full variable domain is NAGVMQNPRHLVRRRGQEARLRCSPMKGHSHVYWYRQLPEEGLKFMVYLQKENIIDESGMPKERFSAEFPKEGPSILRIQQVVRGDSAAYFCASSPASSGSVQETQYFGPGTRLLVL.

This chain joins TRBV2 and TRBJ2-1, with TRBD2 matching 13 bases. The CDR3 totals 15 residues. V shed 8 bases and J 7 bases; nucleotides not matched to a gene: 8. CDR1 and CDR2 from the germline V gene are SNHLY and FYNNEI. As DNA, the CDR3 is TGTGCCAGCGGATCGGGACTAGCGGGGACTAATGAGCAGTTCTTC. This codes for CASGSGLAGTNEQFF. Drawing the rest from reference TRBV2 and TRBJ2-1, the complete variable domain is EPEVTQTPSHQVTQMGQEVILRCVPISNHLYFYWYRQILGQKVEFLVSFYNNEISEKSEIFDDQFSVERPDGSNFTLKIRSTKLEDSAMYFCASGSGLAGTNEQFFGPGTRLTVL.

This clone was seen just once. The rearrangement joins TRBV5-6 to TRBJ1-1, with a tentative D call TRBD1 (5 bases). The V end was cut by 4 bases, the J end by 0 bases, with 22 bases between. CDR3 length: 18 residues. Per germline, CDR1 SGHDT and CDR2 YYEEEE. The CDR3 reads CASSPPRRQKSMNTEAFF. Here the CDR3 DNA reads TGTGCCAGCAGCCCCCCGAGAAGACAGAAATCGATGAACACTGAAGCTTTCTTT.

This rearrangement joins TRBV10-3 to TRBJ2-7; D is undetermined. This CDR3 has 13 amino acids. Germline V gives CDR1 ENHRY, CDR2 SYGVKD. Trimming cost V 2 bases and J 7 bases, with 12 bases left between them. CDR3: CAISEPEAGEQYF. For the CDR3, the DNA is TGTGCCATCAGTGAGCCGGAAGCTGGGGAGCAGTACTTC.

V is TRBV19 and J is TRBJ2-4; D is ambiguous. The CDR3 has 17 amino acids. CDR1 is LNHDA, CDR2 SQIVND, per germline (reference sequence). The V end was cut by 0 bases, the J end by 0 bases, with 12 bases between. CDR3 bases: TGTGCCAGTAGTATAGATCTCCCGGATCTAGCCAAAAACATTCAGTACTTC. Translation gives CASSIDLPDLAKNIQYF.

J is TRBJ1-4 and V is TRBV19; D possibly corresponds to TRBD1 (6 bases). Germline-derived CDR1 and CDR2 are LNHDA and SQIVND (reference sequence). This CDR3 spans 15 amino acids. The germline V and J ends were trimmed by 3 bases and 6 bases, with 14 bases remaining between them. The CDR3 reads CASSIAAGADEKLFF. DNA for the CDR3: TGTGCCAGTAGTATCGCGGCAGGGGCGGATGAAAAACTGTTTTTT.

This sequence joins TRBV11-3 and TRBJ2-1; 13 bases are a match to TRBD2. This CDR3 contains 18 residues. J was trimmed by 10 bases and V by 3 bases; bases with no gene match: 15. Germline-derived CDR1 and CDR2 are SGHNT and YENEEA. The CDR3 DNA reads TGTGCCAGCAGCTTGCTTCGGGGTACTAGCGGGGGGGCGGTGGAGCAGTTCTTC. This translates into CASSLLRGTSGGAVEQFF.

The chain is built from TRBV11-2 and TRBJ1-2, with 8 nucleotides matching TRBD1. V shed 2 bases and J 4 bases; nucleotides not matched to a gene: 3. Germline values: CDR1 SGHAT, CDR2 FQNNGV. This CDR3 spans 14 amino acids. This CDR3 reads CASSLQGAGYGYTF. The CDR3 DNA sequence: TGTGCCAGCAGCTTACAGGGGGCCGGCTATGGCTACACCTTC.

The rearrangement joins TRBV5-1 to TRBJ2-5; 8 bases fit TRBD2. CDR3 length: 16 amino acids. Per the germline V gene, CDR1 is SGHRS and CDR2 is YFSETQ. Trimming removed 0 bases from V and 6 bases from J; junction bases left unmatched: 10. In DNA, the CDR3 is TGCGCCAGCAGCTTGGGAACATCGGGGGGGATGCAGACCCAGTACTTC. Translation: CASSLGTSGGMQTQYF.

This clone was seen more than once but under ten times. The CDR3 spells CASSFRMGDEQYF. The CDR3 nucleotides are TGTGCCAGCAGCTTTCGGATGGGCGACGAGCAGTACTTC. The rearrangement links TRBV7-2 to TRBJ2-7; no clear D. The CDR3 is 13 residues long. V was shortened by 3 bases and J by 5 bases, with 11 bases between the two germline ends. Germline loops: CDR1 SGHTA, CDR2 FQGNSA.

V and J are TRBV2 and TRBJ1-4; unclear D gene. The CDR3 totals 15 residues. V was clipped by 7 bases and J by 5 bases, with 17 bases between them. Looked up from germline, CDR1 is SNHLY and CDR2 is FYNNEI. Written as DNA, the CDR3 is TGTGCCAGCAACAAACAGAGAGTGGGGAATGAAAAACTGTTTTTT. This codes for CASNKQRVGNEKLFF.

V gene TRBV9 combines with J gene TRBJ2-5; 9 positions agree with TRBD1. V gave up 0 bases and J gave up 4 bases; unmatched junction bases: 4. The CDR3 sequence is 15 residues long. Germline V gene data show CDR1 as SGDLS and CDR2 as YYNGEE. The CDR3 here is CASSVVGQGGETQYF. CDR3 coding DNA: TGTGCCAGCAGCGTAGTGGGACAGGGTGGAGAGACCCAGTACTTC.

The chain recombines TRBV11-3 with TRBJ2-7; 9 nucleotides match TRBD1. From germline, CDR1 is SGHNT and CDR2 YENEEA. V was clipped by 5 bases and J by 1 base; unmatched bases: 3. CDR3 length: 14 residues. The CDR3: CASSRGQGSYEQYF. CDR3 in DNA: TGTGCCAGCAGCCGAGGACAGGGGTCCTACGAGCAGTACTTC.

This CDR3 is CASSGQSYGYTF. The CDR3 nucleotides are TGTGCCAGCAGCGGACAGAGCTATGGCTACACCTTC. The chain links TRBV7-9 to TRBJ1-2; weak D call: TRBD1 (6 bases). This CDR3 has 12 residues. The V end was cut by 5 bases, the J end by 4 bases, with 8 bases between. CDR1 is SEHNR and CDR2 is FQNEAQ in the germline V gene (reference sequence). Using reference TRBV7-9 and TRBJ1-2 for the parts outside the CDR3, the full variable domain is DTGVSQNPRHKITKRGQNVTFRCDPISEHNRLYWYRQTLGQGPEFLTYFQNEAQLEKSRLLSDRFSAERPKGSFSTLEIQRTEQGDSAMYLCASSGQSYGYTFGSGTRLTVV.

This chain uses TRBV29-1 with TRBJ1-5, with D unresolved. V was trimmed by 3 bases and J by 4 bases, leaving 16 bases between them. The germline V gene encodes CDR1 SQVTM and CDR2 ANQGSEA. The CDR3 covers 15 residues. In DNA form, the CDR3 reads TGCAGCGTTGATGGTGTCTCCCTTCGAAATCAGCCCCAGCATTTT. It codes for CSVDGVSLRNQPQHF.

This clone ranks as medium-sized. This chain connects TRBV29-1 to TRBJ1-1; 7 bases are a match to TRBD1. Germline V CDR1 and CDR2: SQVTM, ANQGSEA. Trimming at V came to 6 bases and at J to 2 bases, leaving 9 bases not matched to a gene. The CDR3 is made up of 14 amino acids. The CDR3 nucleotides are TGCAGCGTCGACGTGGGACAGCTAAACACTGAAGCTTTCTTT. It yields the protein CSVDVGQLNTEAFF.

The chain uses TRBV14 and TRBJ2-1, with D perhaps TRBD1 or TRBD2 (6 bases each). Germline CDR1 and CDR2: SGHDN and FVKESK. This CDR3 is 14 amino acids long. Trimming took off 0 bases at V and 15 bases at J, with 18 bases between the two ends. The CDR3 sequence: CASSQDLRGASPFF. DNA for the CDR3: TGTGCCAGCAGCCAAGATTTGAGGGGGGCGTCTCCGTTCTTC.

The CDR3 nucleotides are TGTGCCAGCAGCCGCAGTCAGGGGGTTAACACTGAAGCTTTCTTT. Protein: CASSRSQGVNTEAFF. The chain employs TRBV5-4 and TRBJ1-1; 7 bases line up with TRBD1. The CDR3 totals 15 residues. Trimming removed 4 bases from V and 2 bases from J; junction bases left unmatched: 8. Germline V CDR1 and CDR2: SGHNT, YYREEE (reference sequence).

J is TRBJ1-2 and V is TRBV18; D is unclear. Trimming stripped 0 bases from V and 3 bases from J, with 14 bases between. This CDR3 region has 16 residues. The germline gives CDR1 KGHSH, CDR2 LQKENI. The CDR3 bases are TGTGCCAGCTCACCACCGGAGGAGGTCAGGCACTATGGCTACACCTTC. Its protein product is CASSPPEEVRHYGYTF.

The chain uses TRBV18 and TRBJ1-2; possibly TRBD1 for D (6 bases). Germline V lookup: CDR1 KGHSH, CDR2 LQKENI. V lost 0 bases and J lost 4, with 9 bases in between. The CDR3 has 14 amino acids. Written as DNA, the CDR3 is TGTGCCAGCTCACCACCCGGGACAACCTATGGCTACACCTTC. Amino acids: CASSPPGTTYGYTF.

V usage is TRBV5-6 and J usage is TRBJ2-5; D perhaps matches TRBD1 (6 bases). The germline CDR1 and CDR2 sequences are SGHDT and YYEEEE. Trimming pared 3 bases from V and 8 bases from J, leaving 23 bases between. The CDR3 loop spans 16 amino acids. The CDR3 region has the DNA TGTGCCAGCAGCTCCCTCGGGACACAGGGAACTTTCACCCAGTACTTC. It is translated as CASSSLGTQGTFTQYF.

J is TRBJ2-5 and V is TRBV18, with 9 bases matching TRBD2. This CDR3 is built from 16 residues. Germline CDR1 is KGHSH and CDR2 is LQKENI. Trimming at V came to 3 bases and at J to 1 base, leaving 6 bases not matched to a gene. CDR3 amino acids: CASSPSLAGSQETQYF. The CDR3 DNA reads as TGTGCCAGCTCACCCAGTCTAGCGGGGAGCCAAGAGACCCAGTACTTC.

This chain links TRBV5-1 with TRBJ1-2; D remains ambiguous. The germline V gene encodes CDR1 SGHRS and CDR2 YFSETQ. V was pared by 0 bases and J by 7 bases, with 19 bases between. CDR3 length equals 16 residues. CDR3 in amino acids: CASSLDIGADSRGYTF. The CDR3 nucleotides read TGCGCCAGCAGCTTGGATATCGGAGCCGACTCTCGTGGCTACACCTTC. The whole variable domain, filled in from reference TRBV5-1 and TRBJ1-2, reads KAGVTQTPRYLIKTRGQQVTLSCSPISGHRSVSWYQQTPGQGLQFLFEYFSETQRNKGNFPGRFSGRQFSNSRSEMNVSTLELGDSALYLCASSLDIGADSRGYTFGSGTRLTVV.

A few counts support this clone. The V gene is TRBV7-9, the J gene TRBJ2-7, with D possibly TRBD2 on 6 matching bases. Per germline, CDR1 SEHNR and CDR2 FQNEAQ (reference sequence). The CDR3 has 14 residues. V was shortened by 5 bases and J by 1 base, with 12 bases between the two germline ends. The CDR3 sequence is CASSRERASYEQYF. The DNA for the CDR3 is TGTGCCAGCAGCCGCGAGCGGGCGTCCTACGAGCAGTACTTC.

The chain combines TRBV9 with TRBJ1-2; 7 bases align to TRBD1. Germline V gives CDR1 SGDLS, CDR2 YYNGEE. Germline trimming cut 4 bases from V and 7 bases from J; bases unmatched to any gene: 13. The CDR3 spans 15 residues. The DNA of the CDR3 is TGTGCCAGCAGCTTTAATGACAGGGCCGAACTTGGCTACACCTTC. It is translated as CASSFNDRAELGYTF. Full variable domain (outside the CDR3, taken from reference TRBV9 and TRBJ1-2): DSGVTQTPKHLITATGQRVTLRCSPRSGDLSVYWYQQSLDQGLQFLIQYYNGEERAKGNILERFSAQQFPDLHSELNLSSLELGDSALYFCASSFNDRAELGYTFGSGTRLTVV.

CDR3: CASRAELYSNQPQHF. CDR3 nucleotide sequence: TGCGCCAGCAGGGCAGAACTCTATAGCAATCAGCCCCAGCATTTT. The V and J genes are TRBV4-3 and TRBJ1-5; D is unresolved. Trimming stripped 6 bases from V and 0 bases from J, with 12 bases between. CDR1 LGHNA and CDR2 YSLEER come from the germline V gene. The CDR3 loop spans 15 amino acids.

The chain employs TRBV7-6 and TRBJ2-5, with 8 bases that match TRBD2. Germline values: CDR1 SGHVS, CDR2 FNYEAQ. CDR3 length equals 14 residues. Unmatched junction bases numbered 4, after V lost 5 bases and J lost 2 bases. CDR3 coding DNA: TGTGCCAGCAGCCCCTCGGGGGGGCAAGAGACCCAGTACTTC. It encodes CASSPSGGQETQYF. Based on the CDR3 plus reference TRBV7-6 and TRBJ2-5, the full variable domain is GAGVSQSPRYKVTKRGQDVALRCDPISGHVSLYWYRQALGQGPEFLTYFNYEAQQDKSGLPNDRFSAERPEGSISTLTIQRTEQRDSAMYRCASSPSGGQETQYFGPGTRLLVL.

The V call is TRBV5-1, the J call TRBJ1-1, with 8 bases aligning to TRBD1. CDR1 is SGHRS, CDR2 YFSETQ, per germline. The V gene end was trimmed by 4 bases and the J gene end by 1 base; junction bases not matched to a gene: 6. The CDR3 length is 15 residues. CDR3 amino acids: CASSPGGQGNTEAFF. DNA of the CDR3: TGCGCCAGCAGCCCAGGGGGCCAAGGGAACACTGAAGCTTTCTTT.

V and J are TRBV2 and TRBJ2-1; D remains ambiguous. V lost 7 bases to trimming and J lost 7 bases, with 14 bases between them. CDR1 is SNHLY, CDR2 FYNNEI, per germline. The CDR3 sequence is 13 residues long. CDR3 in DNA: TGTGCCAGCACCGAGACCCCGTGGAATGAGCAGTTCTTC. Translating it yields CASTETPWNEQFF.